The 17 T cell receptor beta chains presented below share a single source sample, sequenced in a study of regulatory T cells in long-lasting Graves disease. Time point in this sample: newly diagnosed GD, antithyroid drugs for less than 3 months. With RNA extracted from PBMCs as input, the TCR library was made. Researchers made TCR beta libraries by using iRepertoire HTBI primers and running Arm-PCR on CDR3 regions. One entry per CDR3 protein, called by TCRdb with MiXCR from the multiplex PCR reads. The sample includes hundreds of thousands of distinct CDR3 sequences, approximately 16% seen only once; the top ten take over 7%. The sample was also linked to a second study, of T cells in Graves' hyperthyroidism and ophthalmopathy.

Sequencing used peripheral blood mononuclear cells (PBMCs), obtained at new diagnosis, from a patient treated with antithyroid drugs. The receptors were sampled from a middle-aged woman with Graves disease.

The chain joins TRBV6-1 to TRBJ1-1; possibly TRBD1 for D (6 bases). The CDR3 is 15 amino acids. V lost 5 bases and J 2 bases, leaving 15 bases between the germline ends. CDR1 is MNHNS, CDR2 SASEGT, per germline. In DNA form, the CDR3 reads TGTGCCAGCAGTAGTACCGGGACACCCAACACTGAAGCTTTCTTT. It encodes CASSSTGTPNTEAFF.

This clonotype showed up many times. The chain uses TRBV13 and TRBJ2-3, with unresolved D. CDR3 length: 12 residues. The V and J ends lost 4 bases and 6 bases respectively, with 8 bases between them. Germline CDR1 reads PRHDT; CDR2 reads FYEKMQ (reference sequence). CDR3 nucleotide sequence: TGTGCCAGCAGCTCCCTCTCCGATACGCAGTATTTT. Translation: CASSSLSDTQYF.

This clonotype occurred a few times. The chain combines TRBV28 with TRBJ1-2; TRBD1 agrees at 9 bases. The length of the CDR3 is 17 residues. Per germline, CDR1 MDHEN and CDR2 SYDVKM. The V and J ends lost 7 bases and 3 bases, in that order; junction bases with no gene match: 15. The DNA for the CDR3 is TGTGCCAGCAATCATCGTTTGGACAGGGGTGAGGACTATGGCTACACCTTC. Its translation is CASNHRLDRGEDYGYTF.

There are many counts of this clonotype. The chain links TRBV27 to TRBJ2-3; the D gene is possibly TRBD1 (5 bases). The CDR3 contains 13 residues. The germline V gene encodes CDR1 MNHEY and CDR2 SMNVEV (reference sequence). Trimming removed 6 bases at V and 0 bases at J, with 7 bases between. CDR3 sequence reads: CASRGLSTDTQYF. The CDR3 DNA reads TGTGCCAGCAGGGGGCTGAGCACAGATACGCAGTATTTT.

This clonotype showed up many times. The chain links TRBV24-1 to TRBJ2-5, with unresolved D. Germline-derived CDR1 and CDR2 are KGHDR and SFDVKD. With 3 bases removed from V and 5 bases from J, the gap between germline ends came to 15 bases. The CDR3 consists of 15 residues. The CDR3 DNA is TGTGCCACCAGTGATATGGGTGGGGAAGCGGAGACCCAGTACTTC. Amino acids: CATSDMGGEAETQYF.

The V call is TRBV27, the J call TRBJ2-7, with 7 bases matching TRBD2. Germline loops: CDR1 MNHEY, CDR2 SMNVEV (reference sequence). There are 13 residues in the CDR3. Unmatched junction bases numbered 6, after V lost 5 bases and J lost 5 bases. The CDR3 loop is CASSTGLGDEQYF. For the CDR3, the DNA is TGTGCCAGCAGTACCGGACTAGGGGACGAGCAGTACTTC.

Regarding this clonotype: Its ends do not fully match the called genes, so a read error is possible. The V call is TRBV9, the J call TRBJ1-2; D remains unclear. The CDR3 extends over 14 amino acids. In germline, CDR1 is SGDLS, CDR2 YYNGEE. This CDR3 reads CAISVVTKDYGYTF. The CDR3 DNA follows: TGTGCCATCAGCGTAGTGACAAAAGACTATGGCTACACCTTC.

A few counts support this clonotype. This chain connects TRBV30 to TRBJ1-5; D is unclear. CDR1 is GTSNPN and CDR2 is SVGIG in the germline V gene (reference sequence). V was trimmed by 3 bases and J by 6 bases, leaving 12 bases between them. This CDR3 region has 13 residues. This chain's CDR3 is CAWSLGERQPQHF. Here the CDR3 DNA reads TGTGCCTGGAGCCTAGGAGAACGTCAGCCCCAGCATTTT.

Ten or more counts support this clonotype. The chain carries TRBV12-5 and TRBJ2-3; D assignment may be TRBD1 or TRBD2 (5 bases each). Trimming stripped 3 bases from V and 5 bases from J, with 12 bases between. The CDR3 totals 14 residues. Germline values: CDR1 LGHNT, CDR2 FRNRAP. CDR3 nucleotide sequence: TGTGCTAGTGGTTTTGGGGGAGTCCTAGATACGCAGTATTTT. It codes for CASGFGGVLDTQYF.

This clonotype was detected ten times or more. The V and J genes are TRBV12-3 or TRBV12-4 and TRBJ2-3; 8 nucleotides line up with TRBD2. This CDR3 spans 14 amino acids. V lost 8 bases, J lost 10 bases, and 14 bases stayed unmatched. CDR3 DNA sequence: TGTGCCAGCCTCTTAAGCGGGAGAGGCTTTGCGCAGTATTTT. It specifies CASLLSGRGFAQYF.

In this sample, this clonotype turned up many times. V is TRBV12-3 or TRBV12-4 and J is TRBJ1-6; 11 bases line up with TRBD1. CDR3 length: 17 residues. J was trimmed by 8 bases and V by 3 bases; bases with no gene match: 9. The CDR3 protein is CASSFPRDRGSDSPLHF. In DNA form, the CDR3 reads TGTGCCAGCAGTTTCCCCCGGGACAGGGGGTCTGATTCACCCCTCCACTTT.

The J gene is TRBJ2-1, the V gene TRBV5-1; 15 nucleotides match TRBD2. Germline V gene sequence: CDR1 SGHRS, CDR2 YFSETQ. The CDR3 sequence is 14 residues long. Germline trimming cut 7 bases from V and 7 bases from J; bases unmatched to any gene: 3. The CDR3 bases are TGCGCCAGCGGCGGGACTAGCGGGAGGAATGAGCAGTTCTTC. This gives the protein CASGGTSGRNEQFF.

This clonotype has at least ten counts. DNA of the CDR3: TGTGCCAGCAGTTTTTTTACAGGGAACACTGAAGCTTTCTTT. This encodes CASSFFTGNTEAFF. The chain employs TRBV27 and TRBJ1-1, with TRBD1 as a possible D gene (5 bases). V dropped 3 bases and J dropped 1 base, with 9 bases sitting between them. The germline V gene has CDR1 MNHEY and CDR2 SMNVEV (reference sequence). The CDR3 totals 14 residues.

This clonotype has at least ten counts. As DNA, the CDR3 is TGTGCCAGCAGCTCGCCCGGGACTAGCACCGGGGAGCTGTTTTTT. It specifies CASSSPGTSTGELFF. The rearrangement joins TRBV11-3 to TRBJ2-2, with TRBD2 matching over 8 bases. Germline V gives CDR1 SGHNT, CDR2 YENEEA. The length of the CDR3 is 15 residues. V was clipped by 4 bases and J by 4 bases; unmatched bases: 5.

This clonotype was seen ten or more times. V is TRBV10-2 and J is TRBJ1-2; no clear D gene. V gave up 2 bases and J gave up 4 bases, with 8 bases separating them. CDR1 and CDR2 from the germline V gene are WSHSY and SAAADI. This CDR3 has 13 residues. CDR3 DNA: TGCGCCAGCAGTGAGGGTGCCGTCTATGGCTACACCTTC. Amino acid sequence: CASSEGAVYGYTF.

The chain links TRBV18 to TRBJ2-3; 7 nucleotides agree with TRBD1. The germline V gene encodes CDR1 KGHSH and CDR2 LQKENI. V was pared by 2 bases and J by 0 bases, with 5 bases of the junction left unmatched. This CDR3 has 16 amino acids. In DNA form, the CDR3 reads TGTGCCAGCTCACCAAGGGGACAGAGTAGCACAGATACGCAGTATTTT. Protein product: CASSPRGQSSTDTQYF.

Comment on this clonotype: A far more abundant clone sits one base away, making this likely a read error. This chain connects TRBV12-3 or TRBV12-4 to TRBJ2-3; 7 bases match TRBD2. This CDR3 region has 17 residues. In DNA, the CDR3 is TGTGCCTGCAGCCCTACTACGTGGGGAGGGCCCACAGATACGCAGTATTTT. This gives the protein CACSPTTWGGPTDTQYF.